This is a list of T cell receptor beta chains from one sample in a study of somatic mutations in cytotoxic T cells in rheumatoid arthritis. Method: immunoSEQ multiplex PCR; TCRdb's copy keeps in-frame clones and lacks some. The data contain about 36,000 clones, approximately 84% of them singletons. Sequenced sample: CD8+ T cells sorted from blood. These receptor sequences come from a middle-aged man in good health. CDR3s leave out the opening cysteine and the closing phenylalanine or tryptophan. Fields, in order: V gene, J gene, D gene, CDR3 protein. The D gene is left open where the match is weak.

v_call: TRBV29-1
j_call: TRBJ2-2
d_call: TRBD1
cdr3_aa: SALTGFRTGELF

v_call: TRBV29-1
j_call: TRBJ2-5
d_call: TRBD2
cdr3_aa: SVVTSGETQY

v_call: TRBV9
j_call: TRBJ1-1
d_call: NA
cdr3_aa: ASSADPNTEAF

v_call: TRBV6-5
j_call: TRBJ2-1
d_call: NA
cdr3_aa: ASSYSSFFDNEQF

v_call: TRBV5-1
j_call: TRBJ1-5
d_call: NA
cdr3_aa: ASSPGHRFNQPQH

v_call: TRBV9
j_call: TRBJ2-1
d_call: TRBD2
cdr3_aa: ASSVGLAGRNEQF

v_call: TRBV5-8
j_call: TRBJ2-7
d_call: NA
cdr3_aa: ASSSTNMDSRLY

v_call: TRBV25-1
j_call: TRBJ1-1
d_call: TRBD1
cdr3_aa: ASSALGRGTPEAF

v_call: TRBV11-2
j_call: TRBJ1-1
d_call: NA
cdr3_aa: ASSLLGAPSPEAF

v_call: TRBV6-1
j_call: TRBJ2-1
d_call: TRBD2
cdr3_aa: ASSRAAGARNEQF

v_call: TRBV11-2
j_call: TRBJ2-7
d_call: NA
cdr3_aa: ASSSRDSYEQY

v_call: TRBV6-5
j_call: TRBJ2-7
d_call: TRBD2
cdr3_aa: ASSPAGRENYEQY

v_call: TRBV27
j_call: TRBJ1-2
d_call: NA
cdr3_aa: ASSLGQGYGYT

v_call: TRBV9
j_call: TRBJ1-5
d_call: NA
cdr3_aa: ASSPDDNQPQH

v_call: TRBV4-1
j_call: TRBJ2-7
d_call: TRBD1
cdr3_aa: ASSQEQDRSSYEQY

v_call: TRBV27
j_call: TRBJ2-7
d_call: TRBD2
cdr3_aa: ASSPGLASYEQY

v_call: TRBV6-1
j_call: TRBJ2-7
d_call: NA
cdr3_aa: ASSPEGGPYEQY

v_call: TRBV4-3
j_call: TRBJ1-2
d_call: NA
cdr3_aa: ASSPDGTVHGYT

v_call: TRBV29-1
j_call: TRBJ2-2
d_call: NA
cdr3_aa: SATANTGELF

v_call: TRBV19
j_call: TRBJ2-1
d_call: NA
cdr3_aa: ASSINPGALGEQF

v_call: TRBV5-1
j_call: TRBJ2-1
d_call: TRBD2
cdr3_aa: ASKTSGAYNEQF

v_call: TRBV19
j_call: TRBJ2-7
d_call: TRBD1
cdr3_aa: ASRATGNAYEQY

v_call: TRBV27
j_call: TRBJ2-7
d_call: NA
cdr3_aa: ASSLSVSYEQY

v_call: TRBV4-2
j_call: TRBJ2-7
d_call: NA
cdr3_aa: ASSQEPRTYEQY

v_call: TRBV28
j_call: TRBJ2-7
d_call: TRBD1
cdr3_aa: ASRLPQGASTYEQY

v_call: TRBV7-9
j_call: TRBJ2-1
d_call: TRBD2
cdr3_aa: ASSQGTGLAGGLEQF

v_call: TRBV28
j_call: TRBJ1-1
d_call: NA
cdr3_aa: ASSGQREAF

v_call: TRBV6-5
j_call: TRBJ1-3
d_call: TRBD1
cdr3_aa: ASSYQGDGNTIY

v_call: TRBV4-1
j_call: TRBJ1-5
d_call: NA
cdr3_aa: ASSQDRGGEQPQH

v_call: TRBV9
j_call: TRBJ1-2
d_call: NA
cdr3_aa: ASSAGVYGYT

v_call: TRBV6-6
j_call: TRBJ2-7
d_call: NA
cdr3_aa: ASSSITTRTDEQY

v_call: TRBV4-1
j_call: TRBJ2-7
d_call: TRBD2
cdr3_aa: ASSPSGAGTSGPAYEQY

v_call: TRBV6-5
j_call: TRBJ2-5
d_call: NA
cdr3_aa: ASSYAETQY

v_call: TRBV13
j_call: TRBJ2-5
d_call: NA
cdr3_aa: ASSLVSGDQETQY